The TCR beta chain described here comes from a study of T-cell memory formation after mild COVID-19. General observations from the study: CD4/CD8 balance held among clones contracting day 15 to 85, and later expanders leaned CD4+. Among contracting clones, CD4+ were mainly CM/EM and CD8+ enriched in EMRA.

This clonotype has at least ten counts. Its antigen is unidentified. This CDR3 has 14 amino acids. The V and J ends lost 2 bases and 6 bases respectively, with 13 bases between them. 5'RACE primed at constant segments yielded TCR alpha and TCR beta cDNA libraries bearing sample barcodes and UMIs. In TCRdb, the 5' RACE reads were re-called with MiXCR into one record per CDR3 protein. This sample has approximately 560,000 distinct CDR3 sequences; 17% occur once, and the top ten carry about 7.4%. The TCR originated in an adult woman who had mild COVID-19 (a few samples of this study predate the infection). Cell type and time point are not known. Input material: PBMCs or a T cell subset sorted from them (not recorded which). This chain connects TRBV12-3 or TRBV12-4 to TRBJ1-1; the D gene is possibly TRBD1 (6 bases). In nucleotides, the CDR3 is TGTGCCAGCAGTTTACGGGGGACATTGCCTGAAGCTTTCTTT. Amino acid sequence: CASSLRGTLPEAFF.